Below are 26 T cell receptor beta chains sequenced from a single sample in a study of T cell repertoires in cytomegalovirus infection. TCRdb processed the reads anew with MiXCR; each CDR3 protein has one entry. The sample yields around 740,000 distinct CDR3 sequences, less than 40% seen once. Sequenced material: PBMCs. The source of these receptors is a human donor in good health (CMV status not recorded). Some clones in this sample may be carry-over from other donors' samples.

The rearrangement uses TRBV15 and TRBJ1-5; D gene uncertain. This CDR3 contains 13 residues. Trimming pared 0 bases from V and 7 bases from J, leaving 7 bases between. Germline loops: CDR1 LNHNV, CDR2 YYDKDF (reference sequence). The CDR3 sequence: CATSRDRLQPQHF. DNA for the CDR3: TGTGCCACCAGCAGAGATAGATTACAGCCCCAGCATTTT. Filled out from reference TRBV15 and TRBJ1-5, the complete variable domain reads DAMVIQNPRYQVTQFGKPVTLSCSQTLNHNVMYWYQQKSSQAPKLLFHYYDKDFNNEADTPDNFQSRRPNTSFCFLDIRSPGLGDTAMYLCATSRDRLQPQHFGDGTRLSIL.

Points on this clonotype: One base away lies a much larger clone, so this may be a sequencing read error. No conserved phenylalanine or tryptophan is present at the end of the CDR3, so a read error is the likely explanation. This chain joins TRBV7-6 and TRBJ2-3, with a possible D match to TRBD2 (6 bases). The CDR3 has 12 amino acids. Germline-derived CDR1 and CDR2 are SGHVS and FNYEAQ. V gave up 1 base and J gave up 10 bases, with 9 bases separating them. For the CDR3, the DNA is TGTGCCAGCAGCTTAGAGCCTAGCGCGCAGTATTTG. Amino acids: CASSLEPSAQYL.

To note about this clonotype: No conserved phenylalanine or tryptophan is present at the end of the CDR3, so a read error is the likely explanation. V and J are TRBV6-6 and TRBJ2-7; TRBD1 matches 7 bases. Germline V lookup: CDR1 MNHNY, CDR2 SVGAGI (reference sequence). The V segment lost 5 bases and the J segment 2 bases; nucleotides outside the gene matches: 9. This CDR3 spans 15 amino acids. CDR3 coding DNA: TGTGCCAGCAGTACCGAGACAGGGAATACCTACGAGCAGTACTTA. This translates into CASSTETGNTYEQYL.

The CDR3 sequence is CSAGQGDSPLHF. DNA for the CDR3: TGCAGTGCCGGGCAGGGTGATTCACCCCTCCACTTT. J is TRBJ1-6 and V is TRBV20-1; possible D gene TRBD1, 5 bases. CDR3 length: 12 amino acids. Between the trimmed V and J ends, which lost 6 bases and 8 bases, there was a span of 11 bases. Germline V gene data show CDR1 as DFQATT and CDR2 as SNEGSKA (reference sequence).

This clonotype was picked up a small number of times. The junction and the germline gene differ at one end; a read error may be behind it. This sequence joins TRBV7-9 and TRBJ2-7, with D perhaps matching TRBD1 (6 bases). Germline V gene data show CDR1 as SEHNR and CDR2 as FQNEAQ (reference sequence). The CDR3 is 13 amino acids. The CDR3 is CASSQEDRPLISF. CDR3 DNA sequence: TGTGCCAGCAGCCAGGAAGACAGGCCTCTCATCTCCTTC.

The chain carries TRBV3-1 and TRBJ2-2, with a possible D match to TRBD1 (5 bases). The germline V and J ends were trimmed by 6 bases and 0 bases, with 14 bases remaining between them. The CDR3 contains 16 residues. CDR1 and CDR2 from the germline V gene are LGHDT and YNNKEL (reference sequence). The CDR3 is CASRGLRTSNTGELFF. The CDR3 region has the DNA TGTGCCAGCAGGGGGCTGAGAACCTCGAACACCGGGGAGCTGTTTTTT.

The sample holds a few counts of this clonotype. The chain recombines TRBV12-3 or TRBV12-4 with TRBJ1-3, with TRBD1 identical over 10 bases. This CDR3 contains 18 residues. With 5 bases clipped from V and 0 bases from J, the junction kept 10 bases outside the gene matches. Written as DNA, the CDR3 is TGTGCCAGCAGTCCGGGACAGGGGCTAACTTACTCTGGAAACACCATATATTTT. It yields the protein CASSPGQGLTYSGNTIYF.

The chain combines TRBV5-4 with TRBJ2-1; no reliable D call. CDR3 length equals 19 residues. V was pared by 5 bases and J by 5 bases, with 29 bases between. The germline gives CDR1 SGHNT, CDR2 YYREEE (reference sequence). The DNA for the CDR3 is TGTGCCAGCAGTACCATACGACCCAACTCGATTAAGGTTGACAATGAGCAGTTCTTC. Amino acids: CASSTIRPNSIKVDNEQFF.

V is TRBV6-6 and J is TRBJ2-7; D might be TRBD1 or TRBD2, each matching 6 bases. Germline CDR1 reads MNHNY; CDR2 reads SVGAGI (reference sequence). The CDR3 spans 14 residues. Trimming left V 0 bases short and J 12 bases short, with 18 bases between. The CDR3, as DNA: TGTGCCAGCAGTTACTCGGGGGGCGGAGGCGAGACGTACTTC. Protein product: CASSYSGGGGETYF.

This clonotype was counted ten times or more. CDR3 sequence: CASSSPPAANTGELFF. CDR3 DNA sequence: TGTGCCAGCAGCTCACCCCCGGCGGCGAACACCGGGGAGCTGTTTTTT. This chain connects TRBV5-4 to TRBJ2-2; D gene unclear. The germline V and J ends were trimmed by 3 bases and 0 bases, with 12 bases remaining between them. Per germline, CDR1 SGHNT and CDR2 YYREEE (reference sequence). The CDR3 extends over 16 amino acids.

The chain combines TRBV9 with TRBJ2-7; 9 positions agree with TRBD2. From germline, CDR1 is SGDLS and CDR2 YYNGEE. This CDR3 spans 15 amino acids. The junction had 1 base not matched to a gene; V was cut back by 0 bases and J by 0 bases. As DNA, the CDR3 is TGTGCCAGCAGCGTAGGCGGGAGGGCCTCCTACGAGCAGTACTTC. It is translated as CASSVGGRASYEQYF.

The table lists this clonotype with a few counts. The chain combines TRBV28 with TRBJ1-1; maybe TRBD1 (5 bases). V lost 6 bases and J lost 3, with 8 bases in between. The V gene's germline CDR1 is MDHEN and CDR2 SYDVKM. The CDR3 is 12 amino acids. The CDR3 bases are TGTGCCAGCAGGCTGACAGACACTGAAGCTTTCTTT. Its protein is CASRLTDTEAFF.

This chain connects TRBV12-3 or TRBV12-4 to TRBJ1-6, with 8 bases fitting TRBD1. Germline trimming cut 5 bases from V and 5 bases from J; bases unmatched to any gene: 5. CDR3 length: 15 amino acids. The CDR3 protein is CASSPYRGNNSPLHF. The DNA of the CDR3 is TGTGCCAGCAGTCCTTACAGGGGGAATAATTCACCCCTCCACTTT.

There are many counts of this clonotype. This chain links TRBV6-1 with TRBJ1-1, with D tentatively TRBD1 (6 bases). The V end lost 3 bases, the J end lost 6 bases, and 14 bases lay between the germline ends. Germline CDR1 MNHNS, CDR2 SASEGT. The length of the CDR3 is 14 residues. CDR3 in amino acids: CASSDQGGGAEAFF. For the CDR3, the DNA is TGTGCCAGCAGTGACCAAGGGGGGGGCGCTGAAGCTTTCTTT.

This clonotype has a handful of counts. The chain carries TRBV6-6 and TRBJ1-4; D gene uncertain. The CDR3 is 15 residues long. The germline V gene encodes CDR1 MNHNY and CDR2 SVGAGI (reference sequence). Trimming left V 0 bases short and J 8 bases short, with 13 bases between. The DNA of the CDR3 is TGTGCCAGCAGTTACTCGTTCGTTTTAGAGGAAAAACTGTTTTTT. Its translation: CASSYSFVLEEKLFF.

The chain recombines TRBV25-1 with TRBJ2-1; 9 bases are a match to TRBD1. The V gene's germline CDR1 is MGHDK and CDR2 SYGVNS. J gave up 4 bases and V 3 bases, and 10 bases lay outside the gene matches. The CDR3 length is 17 residues. The DNA of the CDR3 is TGTGCCAGCAGTGACGCATGGACAGGGGAGCCTTACAATGAGCAGTTCTTC. Translating gives CASSDAWTGEPYNEQFF.

With respect to this clonotype: A much larger clone differs from this one at a single base, so this may be a read error. The rearrangement joins TRBV7-2 to TRBJ2-3, with D unresolved. V lost 1 base, J lost 2 bases, and 16 bases lay in between. CDR1 SGHTA and CDR2 FQGNSA come from the germline V gene. This CDR3 is 17 amino acids long. Written as DNA, the CDR3 is TGTGCCAGCAGCTTAGAGAGCTGGGTGCTAAACACAGATACGCAGTATTTT. This encodes CASSLESWVLNTDTQYF.

The chain uses TRBV14 and TRBJ1-4; D is unclear. Trimming took off 2 bases at V and 0 bases at J, with 10 bases between the two ends. CDR3 length: 16 residues. Germline CDR1 is SGHDN and CDR2 is FVKESK. The CDR3 region has the DNA TGTGCCAGCAGCCAATTGGCCGCTGCAACTAATGAAAAACTGTTTTTT. Amino acids: CASSQLAAATNEKLFF.

This chain links TRBV6-6 with TRBJ2-1, with TRBD2 matching 10 bases. Germline CDR1 is MNHNY and CDR2 is SVGAGI (reference sequence). V shed 6 bases, J shed 5 bases, and the junction held 7 bases outside the gene matches. This CDR3 is built from 15 residues. CDR3 DNA: TGTGCCAGCAGATTCGTCGGGACTAGCGACAATGAGCAGTTCTTC. This encodes CASRFVGTSDNEQFF.

This clonotype was counted only a few times. The chain joins TRBV28 to TRBJ2-3; the D is unclear. Deletions cut 4 bases from V and 0 bases from J, with 11 bases between. This CDR3 is built from 15 residues. Germline CDR1 MDHEN, CDR2 SYDVKM. In DNA form, the CDR3 reads TGTGCCAGCAGTTCCCAAAAAATTAGCACAGATACGCAGTATTTT. Its translation is CASSSQKISTDTQYF.

This clonotype was detected only once. V is TRBV6-8 and J is TRBJ2-7, with D possibly being TRBD1 (5 bases). The CDR3 is 11 residues long. CDR1 is MNHGY, CDR2 SAAAGT, per germline. Trimming shortened V by 11 bases and J by 2 bases, and 10 bases separated the two germline ends. The DNA for the CDR3 is TGTGCCGCCAAGACAGCCTACGAGCAGTACTTC. Translation: CAAKTAYEQYF.

This clonotype was found once. The rearrangement uses TRBV28 and TRBJ2-1; 7 bases agree with TRBD2. Germline-derived CDR1 and CDR2 are MDHEN and SYDVKM. Trimming removed 5 bases from V and 4 bases from J; junction bases left unmatched: 11. The CDR3 has 16 residues. As DNA, the CDR3 is TGTGCCAGCAGTCCCGGCGGGGCTAGCGGATACAATGAGCAGTTCTTC. Translating gives CASSPGGASGYNEQFF.

The chain is built from TRBV24-1 and TRBJ2-2, with 8 bases aligning to TRBD2. Germline loops: CDR1 KGHDR, CDR2 SFDVKD. The CDR3 extends over 18 amino acids. J lost 2 bases, V lost 1 base, and 8 bases had no gene match. The CDR3: CATSDFRSSGINTGELFF. CDR3 DNA sequence: TGTGCCACCAGTGATTTCCGCAGTAGCGGGATAAACACCGGGGAGCTGTTTTTT.

This clonotype has a handful of counts. The CDR3 coding sequence is TGTGCCAGCAACCCTGCGGGAGAGTACTATGGCTACACCTTC. Translation: CASNPAGEYYGYTF. This chain connects TRBV2 to TRBJ1-2; D unclear. There are 14 residues in the CDR3. V lost 7 bases and J 3 bases, leaving 15 bases between the germline ends. The germline V gene encodes CDR1 SNHLY and CDR2 FYNNEI.

J is TRBJ1-3 and V is TRBV28; D not resolved. Trimming left V 3 bases short and J 2 bases short, with 8 bases between. The CDR3 is 14 amino acids. Germline V gene sequence: CDR1 MDHEN, CDR2 SYDVKM. The CDR3 sequence is CASSFSNTGNTIYF. Written as DNA, the CDR3 is TGTGCCAGCAGTTTTTCAAACACTGGAAACACCATATATTTT.

To note about this clonotype: The junction departs from germline at one end; a sequencing error may be responsible. The CDR3 is CASSLPNSEPYF. As DNA, the CDR3 is TGTGCCAGCAGCTTACCCAACTCCGAGCCGTACTTC. V usage is TRBV11-3 and J usage is TRBJ2-7, with unresolved D. The CDR3 covers 12 residues. The V gene's germline CDR1 is SGHNT and CDR2 YENEEA. The full variable domain, with the rest looked up from reference TRBV11-3 and TRBJ2-7, is EAGVVQSPRYKIIEKKQPVAFWCNPISGHNTLYWYLQNLGQGPELLIRYENEEAVDDSQLPKDRFSAERLKGVDSTLKIQPAELGDSAVYLCASSLPNSEPYFGPGTRLTVT.